This T cell receptor beta chain was obtained from a study of blood T cell repertoires in COVID-19 (dated by TCRdb to 2019 to 2021). Regarding the complete study: The collaborator samples originated in the United States, Italy and Spain and spanned the acute and convalescent phases of COVID-19. Where available, HLA class I and class II types were taken from metadata supplied by the sample provider and were not determined by assay-based typing. A freely available public database, intended as a resource for researchers studying the immune response to SARS-CoV-2, is where the repertoires were released. Nearly every sample came with metadata listing a de-identified subject ID, COVID-19 status, age in years and sex. Samples came from the ongoing ImmuneRACE study (first 160 participants) plus 1,254 subjects from 6 global collaborators. The dataset comprised deeply sampled blood TCRbeta repertoires from subjects exposed to, actively infected with, or recovered from COVID-19. The prospective study material was composed of cDNA or gDNA derived from T cells, B-cell-depleted T cells, or PBMCs. Summary of the overall study and its limitations: How much clinical and demographic metadata was included differed by source and by participant, and the metadata was provided uncurated.

TCRbeta CDR3 regions were amplified from genomic DNA using the immunoSEQ Assay, a bias-controlled multiplex PCR. In the source study's methods: The number of nucleated cells in each sample was estimated from the amplification of reference gene primers within the assay. To quantify the absolute abundance of each unique TCRbeta CDR3 rearrangement, sequence reads were collapsed and filtered. For each sample, productive Simpson clonality was calculated as the square root of Simpson's diversity index across productive rearrangements. The immuneACCESS repertoire file appears here via TCRdb, limited to in-frame rearrangements. These files lack a portion of the clones; in checked studies, under half of the deficit traces to unresolved V genes, and the cause of the others is not known. The D gene and trimming were derived from the DNA, and the V and J assignments and clone size from that table. The sample data list under 300,000 clones, and more than 80% of these were observed just once. The biggest ten clones account for under 3.5% of the sample.

Each collaborating institution followed its own protocols to collect whole blood in K2EDTA tubes. Collaborator samples were shipped for TCRbeta analysis as frozen whole blood, isolated PBMCs, or DNA extracted from either sample type. This clone was seen a few times. The clone's antigen remains unknown. No quality values exist for individual bases; no much larger clone is one base distant. Sequenced sample: peripheral blood. The source is a woman in her 30s with active or convalescent COVID-19.

The CDR3 protein is CASSQDGQVNTEAFF. The base sequence is TGTGCCAGCAGCCAAGATGGACAGGTGAACACTGAAGCTTTCTTT. The rearranged segments are TRBV3-1 (or the pseudogene TRBV3-2) and TRBJ1-1, with TRBD1 identical over 7 junction bases. There are 15 amino acids in the CDR3, from cysteine to phenylalanine inclusive. Only the CDR3 part of the read is kept: 45 bases, read in frame from the first base. V has 0 bases trimmed and J has 0 bases trimmed; junction bases matching no gene number 1. Looking up the germline V gene (reference sequence) yields CDR1 LGHDT and CDR2 YNNKEL.